The clone carrying this T cell receptor (beta chain) appeared a single time. As handled by the study authors: Nucleated cell number was recorded as an estimate derived from reference gene primer amplification. Some clones are missing from TCRdb's copy, which holds only in-frame ones; the method was immunoSEQ multiplex PCR. V and J calls and clone size are copied from that table; D and trimming were computed from the DNA. Of 120,000 or so clones in the sample, 70% to 80% were seen once. Germline lookup yields CDR1 SGHDT and CDR2 YYEEEE. Trimming removed 4 bases from V and 4 bases from J; junction bases left unmatched: 11. The CDR3 runs 16 residues. This specimen comes from a study of blood T cell repertoires in COVID-19. Overall study: Researchers got acute and convalescent COVID-19 samples from the United States, Italy and Spain. The cDNA or gDNA used as material had been derived from T cells, B-cell-depleted T cells, or PBMCs.

Input material: peripheral blood. The chain couples TRBV5-6 to TRBJ2-1, with 7 bases aligning to TRBD1. The source of this sequence is a human donor in a cohort sampled during active COVID-19. CDR3 in DNA: TGTGCCAGCAGCGCGTTGGGCGTCAGGGGGTACAATGAGCAGTTCTTC. Its translation is CASSALGVRGYNEQFF.